Listed here are 5 T cell receptor beta chains from one sample, sequenced in a study of beta chain features in type 1 diabetes. General observations from the study: Shorter TCRB CDR3s, moderately but significantly so, marked every one of the four CD4+ subsets in Type 1 diabetes patients.

For these receptors, no antigen is known. As every portion of the isolated RNA was reverse transcribed, the sequencing read expressed TCRB transcripts. Sequencing used immunoSEQ multiplex PCR; TCRdb keeps in-frame clones, though not all of them. The sample contains about 190,000 clones, 6.5% to 8.5% of which appear only once. Material: central memory CD4+ T cells from blood. The origin of the receptors is a young man with type 1 diabetes.

The rearrangement uses TRBV7-2 and TRBJ1-4, with D perhaps matching TRBD1 (6 bases). This CDR3 has 15 amino acids. The germline CDR1 and CDR2 sequences are SGHTA and FQGNSA. The ends were cut back, 6 bases at V and 8 bases at J, with 19 bases in the middle. The CDR3 loop reads CASRSPGDGVEKLFF. The CDR3 DNA reads as TGTGCCAGCAGGTCCCCAGGGGACGGCGTAGAAAAACTGTTTTTT.

This clone was observed a handful of times. The rearrangement joins TRBV23-1 to TRBJ2-6; the D gene is possibly TRBD1 (6 bases). TRBV23-1 falls under the ORF class, with uncertain function. The V end lost 4 bases, the J end lost 0 bases, and 19 bases lay between the germline ends. The CDR3 sequence is 19 residues long. CDR3 amino acids: CASSPPHRARISGANVLTF. DNA of the CDR3: TGCGCCAGCAGTCCCCCACACAGGGCCCGAATCTCTGGGGCCAACGTCCTGACTTTC.

This chain uses TRBV9 with TRBJ1-2; a possible D gene is TRBD1 (5 bases). Trimming cost V 0 bases and J 8 bases, with 14 bases left between them. This CDR3 has 14 amino acids. CDR1 is SGDLS, CDR2 YYNGEE, per germline. The DNA for the CDR3 is TGTGCCAGCAGCGTAGTTCAGGGTTCGGCCGGCTACACCTTC. It specifies CASSVVQGSAGYTF.

The rearrangement uses TRBV5-1 and TRBJ2-5; possibly TRBD2 for D (5 bases). The CDR3 spans 13 residues. Germline CDR1 and CDR2: SGHRS and YFSETQ. V was pared by 1 base and J by 8 bases, with 12 bases between. CDR3 DNA sequence: TGCGCCAGCAGCTTGAGGGAGTCTAGTACCCAGTACTTC. Translating it yields CASSLRESSTQYF.

The J gene is TRBJ1-2, the V gene TRBV19; the D gene is possibly TRBD1 (5 bases). The germline CDR1 and CDR2 sequences are LNHDA and SQIVND (reference sequence). The CDR3 spans 12 residues. Trimming removed 3 bases from V and 10 bases from J, with 12 bases in between. The CDR3 loop reads CASSIPTGYYTF. CDR3 DNA sequence: TGTGCCAGTAGTATCCCCACAGGCTACTACACCTTC.